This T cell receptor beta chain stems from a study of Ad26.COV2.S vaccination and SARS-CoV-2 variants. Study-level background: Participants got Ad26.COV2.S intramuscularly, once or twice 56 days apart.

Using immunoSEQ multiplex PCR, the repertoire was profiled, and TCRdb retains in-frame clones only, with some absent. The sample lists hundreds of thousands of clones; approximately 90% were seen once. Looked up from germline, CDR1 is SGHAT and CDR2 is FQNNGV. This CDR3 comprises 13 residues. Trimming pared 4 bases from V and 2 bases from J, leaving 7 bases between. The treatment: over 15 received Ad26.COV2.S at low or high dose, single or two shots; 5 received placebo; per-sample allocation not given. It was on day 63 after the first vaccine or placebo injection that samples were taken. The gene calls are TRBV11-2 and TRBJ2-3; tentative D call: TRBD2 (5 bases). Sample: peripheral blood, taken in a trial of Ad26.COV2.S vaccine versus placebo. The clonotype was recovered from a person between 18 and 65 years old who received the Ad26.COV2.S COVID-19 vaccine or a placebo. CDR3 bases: TGTGCCAGCAGCTGGGAGACCACAGATACGCAGTATTTT. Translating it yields CASSWETTDTQYF.